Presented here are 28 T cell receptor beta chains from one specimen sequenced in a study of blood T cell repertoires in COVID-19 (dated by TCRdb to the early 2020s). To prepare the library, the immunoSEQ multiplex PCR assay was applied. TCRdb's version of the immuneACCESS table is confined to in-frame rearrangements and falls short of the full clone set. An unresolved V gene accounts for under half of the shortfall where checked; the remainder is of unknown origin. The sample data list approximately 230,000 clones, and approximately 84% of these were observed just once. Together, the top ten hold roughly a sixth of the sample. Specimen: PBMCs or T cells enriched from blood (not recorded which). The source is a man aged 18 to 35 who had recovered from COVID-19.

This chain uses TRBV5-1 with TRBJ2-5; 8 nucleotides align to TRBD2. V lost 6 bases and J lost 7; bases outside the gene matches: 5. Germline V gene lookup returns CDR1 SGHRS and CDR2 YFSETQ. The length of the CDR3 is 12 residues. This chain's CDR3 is CASTLGGGTQYF. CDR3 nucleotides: TGCGCCAGCACCCTCGGGGGGGGGACCCAGTACTTC.

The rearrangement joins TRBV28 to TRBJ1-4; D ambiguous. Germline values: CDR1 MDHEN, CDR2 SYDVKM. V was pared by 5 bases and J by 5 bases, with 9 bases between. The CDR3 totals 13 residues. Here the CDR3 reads CASSLLRNEKLFF. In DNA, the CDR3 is TGTGCCAGCAGTCTCCTGAGGAATGAAAAACTGTTTTTT.

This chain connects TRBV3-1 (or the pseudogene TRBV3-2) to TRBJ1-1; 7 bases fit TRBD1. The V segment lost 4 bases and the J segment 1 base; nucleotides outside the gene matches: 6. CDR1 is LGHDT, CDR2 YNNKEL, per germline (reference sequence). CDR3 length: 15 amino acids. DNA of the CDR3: TGTGCCAGCAGCCCCACGTACAGGGGGAACACTGAAGCTTTCTTT. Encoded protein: CASSPTYRGNTEAFF.

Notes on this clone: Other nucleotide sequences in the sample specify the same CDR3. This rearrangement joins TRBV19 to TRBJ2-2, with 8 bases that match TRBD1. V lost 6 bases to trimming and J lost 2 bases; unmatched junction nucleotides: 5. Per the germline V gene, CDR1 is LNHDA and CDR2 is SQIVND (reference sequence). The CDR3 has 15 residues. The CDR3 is CASRSTGANTGELFF. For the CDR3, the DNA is TGTGCCAGTAGGTCGACAGGGGCAAACACCGGGGAGCTGTTTTTT.

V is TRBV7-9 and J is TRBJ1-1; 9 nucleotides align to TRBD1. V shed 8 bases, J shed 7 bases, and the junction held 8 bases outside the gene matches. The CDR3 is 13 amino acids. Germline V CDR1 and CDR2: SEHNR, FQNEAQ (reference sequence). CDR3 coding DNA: TGTGCCAGCTTAGGGGGACAGGGACATGAAGCTTTCTTT. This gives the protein CASLGGQGHEAFF.

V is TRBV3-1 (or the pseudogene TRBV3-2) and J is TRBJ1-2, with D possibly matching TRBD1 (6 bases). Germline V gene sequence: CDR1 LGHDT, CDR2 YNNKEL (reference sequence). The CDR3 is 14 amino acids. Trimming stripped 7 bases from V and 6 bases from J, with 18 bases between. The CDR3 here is CASTHRGGADGYTF. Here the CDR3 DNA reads TGTGCCAGCACCCATCGGGGGGGCGCCGATGGCTACACCTTC.

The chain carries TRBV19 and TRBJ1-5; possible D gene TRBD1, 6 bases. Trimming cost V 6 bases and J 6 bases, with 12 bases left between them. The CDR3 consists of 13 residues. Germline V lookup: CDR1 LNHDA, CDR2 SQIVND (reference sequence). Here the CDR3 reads CASRNRAVQPQHF. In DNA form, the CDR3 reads TGTGCCAGTAGAAACAGGGCGGTTCAGCCCCAGCATTTT.

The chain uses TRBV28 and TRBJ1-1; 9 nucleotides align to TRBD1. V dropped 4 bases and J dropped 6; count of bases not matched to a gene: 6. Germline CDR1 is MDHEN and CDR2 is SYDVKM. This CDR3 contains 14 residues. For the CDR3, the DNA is TGTGCCAGCAGTTCTCCGGGACAGGGTGCTGAAGCTTTCTTT. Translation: CASSSPGQGAEAFF.

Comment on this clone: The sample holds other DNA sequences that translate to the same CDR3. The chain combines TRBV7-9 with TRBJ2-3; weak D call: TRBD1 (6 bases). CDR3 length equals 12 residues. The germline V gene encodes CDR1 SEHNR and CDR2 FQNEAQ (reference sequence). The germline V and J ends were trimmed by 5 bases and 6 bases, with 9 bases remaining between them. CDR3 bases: TGTGCCAGCAGCCCCCAGGGGGATACGCAGTATTTT. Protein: CASSPQGDTQYF.

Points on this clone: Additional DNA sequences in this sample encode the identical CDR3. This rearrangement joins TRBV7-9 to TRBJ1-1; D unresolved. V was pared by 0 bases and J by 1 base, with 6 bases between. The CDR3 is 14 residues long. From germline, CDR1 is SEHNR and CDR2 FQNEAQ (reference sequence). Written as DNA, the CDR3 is TGTGCCAGCAGCTTAGCAGGAGGGAACACTGAAGCTTTCTTT. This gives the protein CASSLAGGNTEAFF. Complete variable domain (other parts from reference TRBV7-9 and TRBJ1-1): DTGVSQNPRHKITKRGQNVTFRCDPISEHNRLYWYRQTLGQGPEFLTYFQNEAQLEKSRLLSDRFSAERPKGSFSTLEIQRTEQGDSAMYLCASSLAGGNTEAFFGQGTRLTVV.

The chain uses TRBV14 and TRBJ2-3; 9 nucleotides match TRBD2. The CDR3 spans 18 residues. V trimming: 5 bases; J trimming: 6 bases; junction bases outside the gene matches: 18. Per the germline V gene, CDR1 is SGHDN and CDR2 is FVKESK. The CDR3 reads CASSNLGTSLKAGDTQYF. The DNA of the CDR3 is TGTGCCAGCAGCAATCTCGGGACTAGCCTAAAGGCTGGCGATACGCAGTATTTT.

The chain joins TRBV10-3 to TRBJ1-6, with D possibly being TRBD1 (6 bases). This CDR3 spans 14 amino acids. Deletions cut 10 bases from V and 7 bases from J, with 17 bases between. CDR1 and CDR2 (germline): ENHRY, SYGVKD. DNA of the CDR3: TGTGCCACCCAGGGAGGGGGTAAAAATTCACCCCTCCACTTT. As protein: CATQGGGKNSPLHF.

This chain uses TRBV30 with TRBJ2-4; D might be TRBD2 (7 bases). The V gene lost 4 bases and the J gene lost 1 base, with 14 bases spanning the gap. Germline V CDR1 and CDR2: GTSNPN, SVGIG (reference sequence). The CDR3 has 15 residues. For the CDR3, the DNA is TGTGCCTGGACTAGGAGGGGGGGGGCCAAAAACATTCAGTACTTC. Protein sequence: CAWTRRGGAKNIQYF.

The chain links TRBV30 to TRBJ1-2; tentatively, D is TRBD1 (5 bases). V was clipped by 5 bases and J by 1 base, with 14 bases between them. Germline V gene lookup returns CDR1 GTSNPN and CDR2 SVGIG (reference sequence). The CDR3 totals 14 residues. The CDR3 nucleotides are TGTGCCTGGGTCACGGGGGGTTTTAACTATGGCTACACCTTC. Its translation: CAWVTGGFNYGYTF.

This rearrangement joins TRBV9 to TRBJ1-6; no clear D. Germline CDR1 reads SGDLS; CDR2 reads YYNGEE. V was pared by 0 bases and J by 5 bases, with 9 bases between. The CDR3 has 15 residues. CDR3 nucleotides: TGTGCCAGCAGCGTAGGTCCAGTTGATAATTCACCCCTCCACTTT. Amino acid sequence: CASSVGPVDNSPLHF.

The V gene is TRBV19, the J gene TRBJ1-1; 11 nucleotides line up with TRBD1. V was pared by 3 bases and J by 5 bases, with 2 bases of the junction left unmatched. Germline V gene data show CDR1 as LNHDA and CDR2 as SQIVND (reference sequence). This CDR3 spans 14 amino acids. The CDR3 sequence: CASSMGTGGTEAFF. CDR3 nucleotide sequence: TGTGCCAGTAGTATGGGGACAGGGGGTACTGAAGCTTTCTTT.

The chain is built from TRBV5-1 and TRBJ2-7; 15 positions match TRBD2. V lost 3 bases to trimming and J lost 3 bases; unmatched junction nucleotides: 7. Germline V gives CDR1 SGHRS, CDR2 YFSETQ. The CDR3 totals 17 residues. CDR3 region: CASSWTSGRGAFYEQYF. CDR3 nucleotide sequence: TGCGCCAGCAGCTGGACTAGCGGGAGGGGTGCCTTCTACGAGCAGTACTTC.

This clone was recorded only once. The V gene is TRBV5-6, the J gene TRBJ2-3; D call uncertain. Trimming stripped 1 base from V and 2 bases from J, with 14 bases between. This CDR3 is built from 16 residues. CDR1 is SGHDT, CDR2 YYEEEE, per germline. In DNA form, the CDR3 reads TGTGCCAGCAGCTTGAGGAGTCTCCTATACACAGATACGCAGTATTTT. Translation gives CASSLRSLLYTDTQYF.

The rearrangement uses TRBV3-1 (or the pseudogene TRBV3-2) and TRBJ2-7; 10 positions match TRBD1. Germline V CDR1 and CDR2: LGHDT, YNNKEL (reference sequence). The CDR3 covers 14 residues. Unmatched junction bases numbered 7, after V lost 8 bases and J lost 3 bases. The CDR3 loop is CASQARDRGYEQYF. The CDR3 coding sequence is TGTGCCAGCCAGGCGCGGGACAGGGGCTACGAGCAGTACTTC.

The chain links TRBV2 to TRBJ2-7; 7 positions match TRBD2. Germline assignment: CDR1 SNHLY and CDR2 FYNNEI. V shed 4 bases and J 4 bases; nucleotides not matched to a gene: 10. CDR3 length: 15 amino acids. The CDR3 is CASSGSGGGNYEQYF. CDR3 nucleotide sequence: TGTGCCAGCAGTGGCAGTGGGGGGGGAAATTACGAGCAGTACTTC.

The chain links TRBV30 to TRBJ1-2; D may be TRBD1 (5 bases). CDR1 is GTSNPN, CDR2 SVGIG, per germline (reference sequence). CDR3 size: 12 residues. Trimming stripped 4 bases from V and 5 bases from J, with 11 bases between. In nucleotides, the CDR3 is TGTGCCTGGACTCCCCGGGGGTATGGCTACACCTTC. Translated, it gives CAWTPRGYGYTF.

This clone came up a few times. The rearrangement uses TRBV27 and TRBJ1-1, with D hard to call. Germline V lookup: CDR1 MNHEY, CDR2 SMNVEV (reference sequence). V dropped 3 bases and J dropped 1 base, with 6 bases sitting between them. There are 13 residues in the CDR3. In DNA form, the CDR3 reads TGTGCCAGCAGTTTCACAGCGAACACTGAAGCTTTCTTT. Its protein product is CASSFTANTEAFF.

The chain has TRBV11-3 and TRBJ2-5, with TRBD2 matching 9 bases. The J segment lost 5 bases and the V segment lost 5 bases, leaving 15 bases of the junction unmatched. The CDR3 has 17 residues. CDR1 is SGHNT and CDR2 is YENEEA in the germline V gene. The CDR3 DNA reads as TGTGCCAGCAGCCCTACAATGAGCGGGAGGTTTTTGGAGACCCAGTACTTC. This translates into CASSPTMSGRFLETQYF.

The CDR3 nucleotides read TGTGCCAGCAGCTTACGCCCGTTCTCGCGGGGGCACCCCTACGAGCAGTACTTC. Translating it yields CASSLRPFSRGHPYEQYF. The J gene is TRBJ2-7, the V gene TRBV7-2; the D gene is possibly TRBD2 (7 bases). The CDR3 loop spans 18 amino acids. Trimming left V 2 bases short and J 2 bases short, with 22 bases between. Germline V gene sequence: CDR1 SGHTA, CDR2 FQGNSA.

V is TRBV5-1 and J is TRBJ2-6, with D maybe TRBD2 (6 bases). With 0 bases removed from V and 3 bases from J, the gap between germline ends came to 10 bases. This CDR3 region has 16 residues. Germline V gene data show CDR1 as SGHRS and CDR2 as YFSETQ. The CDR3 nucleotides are TGCGCCAGCAGCTTGGCAGGAGGGTTTGGGGCCAACGTCCTGACTTTC. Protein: CASSLAGGFGANVLTF.

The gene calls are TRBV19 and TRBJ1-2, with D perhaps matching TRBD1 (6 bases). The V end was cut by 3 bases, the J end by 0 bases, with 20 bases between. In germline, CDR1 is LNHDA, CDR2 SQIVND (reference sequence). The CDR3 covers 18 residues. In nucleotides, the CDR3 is TGTGCCAGTAGTATTTTGATGGGAGCGGGGGCCGCTAACTATGGCTACACCTTC. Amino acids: CASSILMGAGAANYGYTF.

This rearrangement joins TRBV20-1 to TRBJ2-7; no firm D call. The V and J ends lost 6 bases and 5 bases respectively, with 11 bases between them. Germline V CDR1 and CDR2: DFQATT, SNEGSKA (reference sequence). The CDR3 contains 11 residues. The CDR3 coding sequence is TGCAGTGCCTTATCTGGGCACGAGCAGTACTTC. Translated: CSALSGHEQYF.

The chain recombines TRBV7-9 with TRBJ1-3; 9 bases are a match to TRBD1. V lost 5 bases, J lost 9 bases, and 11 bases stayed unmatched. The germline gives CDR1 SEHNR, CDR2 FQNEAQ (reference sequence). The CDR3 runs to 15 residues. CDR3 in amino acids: CASSPRTGEYGTIYF. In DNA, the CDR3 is TGTGCCAGCAGCCCTCGGACAGGGGAGTACGGCACCATATATTTT.